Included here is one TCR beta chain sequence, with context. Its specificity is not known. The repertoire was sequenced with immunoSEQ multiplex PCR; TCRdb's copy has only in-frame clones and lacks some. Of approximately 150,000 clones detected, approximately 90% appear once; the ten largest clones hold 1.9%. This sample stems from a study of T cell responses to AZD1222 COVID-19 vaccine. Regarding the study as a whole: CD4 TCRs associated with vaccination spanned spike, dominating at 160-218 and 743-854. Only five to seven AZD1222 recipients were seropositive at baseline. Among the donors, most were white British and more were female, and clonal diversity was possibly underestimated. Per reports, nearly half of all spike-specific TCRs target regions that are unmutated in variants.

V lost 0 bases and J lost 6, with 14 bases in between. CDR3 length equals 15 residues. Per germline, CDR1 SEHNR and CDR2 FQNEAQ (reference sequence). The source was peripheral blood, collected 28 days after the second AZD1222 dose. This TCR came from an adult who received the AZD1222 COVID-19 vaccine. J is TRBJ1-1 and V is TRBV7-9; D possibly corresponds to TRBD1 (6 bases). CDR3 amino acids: CASSLARQADPEAFF. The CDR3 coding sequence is TGTGCCAGCAGCTTAGCACGACAGGCCGACCCTGAAGCTTTCTTT.